The clone carrying this T cell receptor (beta chain) was recorded only once. These data originate in a study of cytomegalovirus exposure and HLA in healthy donors. Donors were nominally healthy when sampled, though unrecorded immune exposures were likely. PCR primers comprised 60 Vbeta and 13 Jbeta primers. TCRdb's copy holds only in-frame clones and misses some; the assay was immunoSEQ multiplex PCR. There are around 200,000 clones in the sample; around 83% occur only once, and roughly 2.5% lies in the top ten. The TCR was taken from a woman aged 35 to 49 in good health and CMV-seronegative. Input material: PBMCs.

The CDR3 DNA follows: TGTGCCAGCACAGGGGAGAGGAGAAACACCATATATTTT. Encoded protein: CASTGERRNTIYF. V is TRBV28 and J is TRBJ1-3, with D perhaps matching TRBD1 (6 bases). Trimming stripped 7 bases from V and 5 bases from J, with 12 bases between. This CDR3 contains 13 residues. The germline V gene encodes CDR1 MDHEN and CDR2 SYDVKM.